These 16 T cell receptor beta chains share one sample of origin, sequenced in a study of OX40 agonist ivuxolimab in advanced cancers. Data came from immunoSEQ multiplex PCR; TCRdb stores just in-frame clones and leaves some out. The data show about 67,000 clones, with approximately 87% seen just once and roughly 4% held by the top ten. The source was CD4+ or CD8+ T cells sorted from blood, collected in a trial of the OX40 agonist ivuxolimab. These receptors all stem from an adult with an advanced solid tumor such as melanoma, head and neck, liver or kidney cancer.

This chain links TRBV6-5 with TRBJ1-4, with D tentatively TRBD1 (5 bases). CDR3 length: 16 residues. V was cut by 4 bases and J by 8 bases, with 20 bases left in between. CDR1 and CDR2 (germline): MNHEY, SVGAGI. CDR3 sequence (DNA): TGTGCCAGCAGTTCCTGGGGGGGGATGATGGGCGAAAAACTGTTTTTT. It encodes CASSSWGGMMGEKLFF.

The chain employs TRBV7-3 and TRBJ2-2, with D possibly being TRBD1 (5 bases). Trimming cost V 5 bases and J 2 bases, with 9 bases left between them. CDR3 length equals 14 residues. The germline V gene has CDR1 SGHTA and CDR2 FQGTGA. Here the CDR3 reads CASSPDSNTGELFF. The CDR3 region has the DNA TGTGCCAGCAGCCCCGACAGTAACACCGGGGAGCTGTTTTTT.

This rearrangement joins TRBV19 to TRBJ2-5; D remains ambiguous. The CDR3 length is 16 residues. Germline CDR1 and CDR2: LNHDA and SQIVND (reference sequence). Trimming took 1 base from V and 3 from J, leaving 15 bases between them. Here the CDR3 DNA reads TGTGCCAGTAGTATAGGGTCGTCGGGTAAGAAAGAGACCCAGTACTTC. Its translation: CASSIGSSGKKETQYF.

The chain carries TRBV7-3 and TRBJ2-2; the match to TRBD1 covers 9 bases. CDR3 length: 16 residues. V dropped 5 bases and J dropped 4; count of bases not matched to a gene: 8. Germline CDR1 is SGHTA and CDR2 is FQGTGA. The CDR3 protein is CASSKNTGGPTGELFF. The DNA of the CDR3 is TGTGCCAGCAGCAAGAATACAGGGGGCCCCACCGGGGAGCTGTTTTTT.

The chain recombines TRBV4-1 with TRBJ2-1, with TRBD1 matching over 11 bases. This CDR3 spans 18 amino acids. After removal of 1 base from V and 9 bases from J, the junction contained 14 bases not matched to a gene. The V gene's germline CDR1 is MGHRA and CDR2 YSYEKL. The CDR3 bases are TGCGCCAGCAGCCAAGCTATTAACCCGGGACAGGGGGGAGGTGAGCAGTTCTTC. It specifies CASSQAINPGQGGGEQFF.

This clone was counted between two and nine times. The chain has TRBV7-9 and TRBJ1-2, with a tentative D call TRBD1 (5 bases). The germline CDR1 and CDR2 sequences are SEHNR and FQNEAQ (reference sequence). The CDR3 has 14 residues. The V end lost 2 bases, the J end lost 4 bases, and 11 bases lay between the germline ends. CDR3 in DNA: TGTGCCAGCAGCTTACAGGGTGGGGTCTATGGCTACACCTTC. This gives the protein CASSLQGGVYGYTF.

The V and J genes are TRBV7-9 and TRBJ1-4; D perhaps matches TRBD1 (5 bases). In germline, CDR1 is SEHNR, CDR2 FQNEAQ (reference sequence). The V gene lost 1 base and the J gene lost 4 bases, with 13 bases spanning the gap. This CDR3 has 16 residues. In DNA form, the CDR3 reads TGTGCCAGCAGCTTAGATTGGGACTTAGGTAATGAAAAACTGTTTTTT. Its translation is CASSLDWDLGNEKLFF.

The rearrangement links TRBV19 to TRBJ1-2; maybe TRBD1 (5 bases). The CDR3 length is 15 residues. Germline V gene sequence: CDR1 LNHDA, CDR2 SQIVND (reference sequence). Trimming took 4 bases from V and 8 from J, leaving 20 bases between them. The DNA for the CDR3 is TGTGCCAGTAGTAGTCCGGGACGCCTCGGGGGAGGCTACACCTTC. It codes for CASSSPGRLGGGYTF.

This chain links TRBV9 with TRBJ1-4; unclear D gene. Trimming took off 4 bases at V and 2 bases at J, with 12 bases between the two ends. CDR1 is SGDLS, CDR2 YYNGEE, per germline. This CDR3 has 15 amino acids. The CDR3 reads CASSTREGTNEKLFF. CDR3 nucleotides: TGTGCCAGCAGCACAAGGGAGGGCACTAATGAAAAACTGTTTTTT.

CDR3: CASKKKDTHSYEQYF. DNA for the CDR3: TGTGCCAGCAAAAAAAAAGACACGCACTCCTACGAGCAGTACTTC. The V call is TRBV6-5, the J call TRBJ2-5; D not certain. The end of the DNA fits TRBJ2-7 better, so the J call may be wrong. This CDR3 is 15 amino acids long. Germline V lookup: CDR1 MNHEY, CDR2 SVGAGI.

The chain employs TRBV28 and TRBJ1-2, with TRBD1 as a possible D gene (5 bases). The V end was cut by 6 bases, the J end by 4 bases, with 12 bases between. The CDR3 runs to 13 residues. The V gene's germline CDR1 is MDHEN and CDR2 SYDVKM. The CDR3 sequence is CASSSRRGYGYTF. In nucleotides, the CDR3 is TGTGCCAGCAGCAGCCGAAGGGGCTATGGCTACACCTTC.

V gene TRBV6-1 combines with J gene TRBJ2-6, with 8 bases lining up with TRBD1. The V segment lost 4 bases and the J segment 1 base; nucleotides outside the gene matches: 0. CDR1 is MNHNS, CDR2 SASEGT, per germline. This CDR3 region has 15 residues. The CDR3 sequence: CASSGQGSGANVLTF. The CDR3 coding sequence is TGTGCCAGCAGTGGACAGGGGTCTGGGGCCAACGTCCTGACTTTC.

As for this clone: Germline and junction disagree at one end, which may indicate a read error. The genes are TRBV20-1 and TRBJ1-2; the D is unclear. The CDR3 is 9 residues long. Germline loops: CDR1 DFQATT, CDR2 SNEGSKA (reference sequence). The CDR3 DNA is TGCAGTGCTGGGGTGCTTTTAGGATTC. It specifies CSAGVLLGF.

The rearrangement links TRBV6-4 to TRBJ2-4; 8 nucleotides align to TRBD1. In germline, CDR1 is MRHNA, CDR2 SNTAGT. V lost 2 bases and J lost 3; bases outside the gene matches: 3. This CDR3 spans 15 amino acids. Written as DNA, the CDR3 is TGTGCCAGCAGTGACCAAGGACAGGGCAAAAACATTCAGTACTTC. It specifies CASSDQGQGKNIQYF.

The rearrangement joins TRBV7-6 to TRBJ2-2; the D gene is possibly TRBD2 (5 bases). The CDR3 sequence is 15 residues long. Trimming shortened V by 0 bases and J by 4 bases, and 9 bases separated the two germline ends. From germline, CDR1 is SGHVS and CDR2 FNYEAQ. In nucleotides, the CDR3 is TGTGCCAGCAGCTTAGCTTCCGGGATCACCGGGGAGCTGTTTTTT. Translating it yields CASSLASGITGELFF.

The chain is built from TRBV4-1 and TRBJ2-2; D not certain. Germline CDR1 reads MGHRA; CDR2 reads YSYEKL. CDR3 length equals 14 residues. V lost 4 bases and J 3 bases, leaving 9 bases between the germline ends. CDR3 protein: CASSRQSDTGELFF. The DNA of the CDR3 is TGCGCCAGCAGCCGACAAAGCGACACCGGGGAGCTGTTTTTT.